The TCR beta chain described here comes from a study of Ad26.COV2.S vaccination and SARS-CoV-2 variants. Study background: In the study, Ad26.COV2.S was injected intramuscularly once, or twice 56 days apart.

Assay: immunoSEQ multiplex PCR; the TCRdb copy retains only in-frame clones and omits some. Among roughly 420,000 clones, 75% to 90% were seen once, and the ten largest hold 2% to 3%. As concerns this clone: Its antigen is still unknown. In the same sample, other DNA sequences code for this CDR3.

The CDR3 spans 11 residues. CDR1 LGHNT and CDR2 FRNRAP come from the germline V gene. Trimming pared 2 bases from V and 4 bases from J, leaving 0 bases between. Noted treatment: around 19 received Ad26.COV2.S at low or high dose, single or two shots; about five received placebo; per-sample allocation not given. Sampling was done on day 63 after the first vaccine or placebo injection. The donor's status was that of an adult aged 18-55 years in Boston. Built on an Ad26 vector, the vaccine expressed Wuhan-strain SARS-CoV-2 spike. General study points: Recipients of vaccine and of placebo showed similar breadth of their non-spike TCR repertoires.

The input for sequencing was peripheral blood, taken in a trial of Ad26.COV2.S vaccine versus placebo. The chain is built from TRBV12-5 and TRBJ2-1; D gene uncertain. This TCR was sampled from a person between 18 and 65 years old who received the Ad26.COV2.S COVID-19 vaccine or a placebo. The CDR3, as DNA: TGTGCTAGTGGTTTGTACAATGAGCAGTTCTTC. Residues: CASGLYNEQFF.